One sample yielded the 21 T cell receptor beta chains listed below, sequenced in a study of blood T cell repertoires in COVID-19. Libraries were prepared by immunoSEQ multiplex PCR; TCRdb keeps only in-frame clonotypes and omits some of them. The sample has hundreds of thousands of clones, about nine tenths seen once. The sequenced sample was peripheral blood. The source is a woman in her 30s who had recovered from COVID-19.

V usage is TRBV27 and J usage is TRBJ1-6, with D possibly being TRBD1 (5 bases). V lost 4 bases and J 4 bases, leaving 14 bases between the germline ends. Germline V gene sequence: CDR1 MNHEY, CDR2 SMNVEV (reference sequence). The CDR3 totals 16 residues. The CDR3 region has the DNA TGTGCCAGCAGTTCCTGGGACGGGGGGTATAATTCACCCCTCCACTTT. Its protein product is CASSSWDGGYNSPLHF.

The chain couples TRBV7-2 to TRBJ2-7, with 9 bases aligning to TRBD1. This CDR3 is 14 amino acids long. V gave up 5 bases and J gave up 7 bases; unmatched junction bases: 9. Germline V gives CDR1 SGHTA, CDR2 FQGNSA. The CDR3 nucleotides read TGTGCCAGCAGCGTGGAGGGGACAGGGTGGGAGCAGTACTTC. This codes for CASSVEGTGWEQYF.

The chain is built from TRBV6-5 and TRBJ1-2, with D unclear. V lost 0 bases and J 0 bases, leaving 8 bases between the germline ends. The germline CDR1 and CDR2 sequences are MNHEY and SVGAGI. The CDR3 spans 15 residues. The CDR3: CASSYSPSPNYGYTF. The CDR3 region has the DNA TGTGCCAGCAGTTACTCTCCTTCTCCTAACTATGGCTACACCTTC.

The J gene is TRBJ2-5, the V gene TRBV5-1; D ambiguous. This CDR3 has 14 amino acids. Trimming stripped 2 bases from V and 4 bases from J, with 12 bases between. Germline CDR1 SGHRS, CDR2 YFSETQ. CDR3 DNA sequence: TGCGCCAGCAGCTTTCGGGTTCTAGGAGAGACCCAGTACTTC. It encodes CASSFRVLGETQYF.

This clone appeared once. CDR3 in DNA: TGTGCCAGCAGCCCCGCCCCCTCGGGACAGGGGATTAGCTATGGCTACACCTTC. Residues: CASSPAPSGQGISYGYTF. This chain uses TRBV9 with TRBJ1-2; 10 bases map to TRBD1. Germline assignment: CDR1 SGDLS and CDR2 YYNGEE. The CDR3 sequence is 18 residues long. V gave up 4 bases and J gave up 4 bases; unmatched junction bases: 16.

The rearrangement joins TRBV9 to TRBJ2-3, with D uncertain. V lost 0 bases, J lost 5 bases, and 7 bases lay in between. CDR3 length: 13 amino acids. CDR1 is SGDLS and CDR2 is YYNGEE in the germline V gene. The CDR3, as DNA: TGTGCCAGCAGCGTAGGGGCTAAAGATACGCAGTATTTT. Amino acid sequence: CASSVGAKDTQYF.

The gene calls are TRBV24-1 and TRBJ2-5; possibly TRBD2 for D (5 bases). This CDR3 contains 13 residues. CDR1 and CDR2 from the germline V gene are KGHDR and SFDVKD. Trimming removed 2 bases at V and 3 bases at J, with 6 bases between. The CDR3 spells CATSDSGKETQYF. CDR3 sequence (DNA): TGTGCCACCAGTGATTCGGGGAAAGAGACCCAGTACTTC.

The chain links TRBV7-2 to TRBJ1-1; D gene uncertain. V was cut by 5 bases and J by 1 base, with 11 bases left in between. The CDR3 totals 14 residues. Germline V CDR1 and CDR2: SGHTA, FQGNSA. For the CDR3, the DNA is TGTGCCAGCAGCCAGCGGGAGAAGAACACTGAAGCTTTCTTT. Residues: CASSQREKNTEAFF.

The gene calls are TRBV27 and TRBJ2-3, with D unclear. The CDR3 runs to 13 residues. Germline CDR1 reads MNHEY; CDR2 reads SMNVEV (reference sequence). Trimming took 1 base from V and 2 from J, leaving 4 bases between them. CDR3: CASSLYNTDTQYF. Here the CDR3 DNA reads TGTGCCAGCAGTTTATACAACACAGATACGCAGTATTTT.

This clone was recorded once. V gene TRBV18 combines with J gene TRBJ2-1, with D perhaps matching TRBD1 (6 bases). The V and J ends lost 6 bases and 6 bases respectively, with 12 bases between them. The length of the CDR3 is 13 residues. Per germline, CDR1 KGHSH and CDR2 LQKENI. The CDR3 region has the DNA TGTGCCAGCTCCCTTCAGGGGAGCAATGAGCAGTTCTTC. It specifies CASSLQGSNEQFF. The full variable domain, with the rest looked up from reference TRBV18 and TRBJ2-1, is NAGVMQNPRHLVRRRGQEARLRCSPMKGHSHVYWYRQLPEEGLKFMVYLQKENIIDESGMPKERFSAEFPKEGPSILRIQQVVRGDSAAYFCASSLQGSNEQFFGPGTRLTVL.

This sequence joins TRBV9 and TRBJ1-2, with TRBD1 identical over 9 bases. From germline, CDR1 is SGDLS and CDR2 YYNGEE. The CDR3 has 15 residues. J gave up 8 bases and V 3 bases, and 11 bases lay outside the gene matches. The CDR3 sequence is CASSEVLGTGQGYTF. The CDR3 nucleotides are TGTGCCAGCAGCGAGGTACTCGGGACAGGGCAAGGCTACACCTTC.

The rearrangement uses TRBV28 and TRBJ1-4, with D unresolved. Trimming took off 5 bases at V and 15 bases at J, with 16 bases between the two ends. CDR3 length equals 12 residues. In germline, CDR1 is MDHEN, CDR2 SYDVKM. CDR3 DNA: TGTGCCAGCAGTCCTAGCCACCGGGAGGTGTTTTTT. This codes for CASSPSHREVFF.

The chain couples TRBV6-5 to TRBJ2-1, with 7 bases identical to TRBD2. The CDR3 spans 15 residues. Germline assignment: CDR1 MNHEY and CDR2 SVGAGI. J was trimmed by 7 bases and V by 6 bases; bases with no gene match: 12. This CDR3 is CASRPRLAGENEQFF. The DNA of the CDR3 is TGTGCCAGCAGACCCCGACTAGCCGGTGAAAATGAGCAGTTCTTC.

The chain recombines TRBV18 with TRBJ2-5; the match to TRBD1 covers 8 bases. The CDR3 contains 13 residues. The V segment lost 4 bases and the J segment 4 bases; nucleotides outside the gene matches: 2. Per germline, CDR1 KGHSH and CDR2 LQKENI. The CDR3 sequence is CASSRQGSETQYF. DNA of the CDR3: TGTGCCAGCTCACGACAGGGGTCAGAGACCCAGTACTTC. Looking up the rest from reference TRBV18 and TRBJ2-5 gives the full variable domain: NAGVMQNPRHLVRRRGQEARLRCSPMKGHSHVYWYRQLPEEGLKFMVYLQKENIIDESGMPKERFSAEFPKEGPSILRIQQVVRGDSAAYFCASSRQGSETQYFGPGTRLLVL.

J is TRBJ1-6 and V is TRBV2; 9 nucleotides line up with TRBD1. The CDR3 contains 16 residues. Germline lookup yields CDR1 SNHLY and CDR2 FYNNEI. With V trimmed by 2 bases and J by 10 bases, 9 bases remained unmatched. CDR3 protein: CASSERLQGAWSPLHF. CDR3 nucleotides: TGTGCCAGCAGTGAACGGCTACAGGGGGCTTGGTCACCCCTCCACTTT.

The V call is TRBV5-5, the J call TRBJ1-2; TRBD1 might be the D (6 bases). This CDR3 comprises 12 residues. V lost 2 bases and J 5 bases, leaving 7 bases between the germline ends. From germline, CDR1 is SGHKS and CDR2 YYEKEE (reference sequence). The CDR3 DNA reads as TGTGCCAGCAGCTTCCAGGGGTATGGCTACACCTTC. This sequence encodes CASSFQGYGYTF.

This rearrangement joins TRBV29-1 to TRBJ2-3; 9 bases match TRBD2. From germline, CDR1 is SQVTM and CDR2 ANQGSEA. The CDR3 contains 13 residues. J gave up 5 bases and V 8 bases, and 8 bases lay outside the gene matches. CDR3 sequence (DNA): TGCAGCACCGATGCGGGGGGGTTAGATACGCAGTATTTT. It encodes CSTDAGGLDTQYF.

The chain has TRBV5-6 and TRBJ2-6, with 7 bases identical to TRBD1. The V segment lost 3 bases and the J segment 0 bases; nucleotides outside the gene matches: 9. The CDR3 has 18 amino acids. Germline V lookup: CDR1 SGHDT, CDR2 YYEEEE. This chain's CDR3 is CASSSGTDPISGANVLTF. The DNA of the CDR3 is TGTGCCAGCAGCTCAGGGACAGACCCTATCTCTGGGGCCAACGTCCTGACTTTC.

The rearrangement links TRBV2 to TRBJ1-5, with D possibly matching TRBD1 (6 bases). With 5 bases removed from V and 5 bases from J, the gap between germline ends came to 13 bases. The CDR3 extends over 14 amino acids. Germline V gene lookup returns CDR1 SNHLY and CDR2 FYNNEI. CDR3 amino acids: CASSYTRGDQPQHF. The CDR3, as DNA: TGTGCCAGCAGTTATACCAGGGGAGATCAGCCCCAGCATTTT. The whole variable domain, remainder taken from reference TRBV2 and TRBJ1-5, is EPEVTQTPSHQVTQMGQEVILRCVPISNHLYFYWYRQILGQKVEFLVSFYNNEISEKSEIFDDQFSVERPDGSNFTLKIRSTKLEDSAMYFCASSYTRGDQPQHFGDGTRLSIL.

This chain uses TRBV5-8 with TRBJ2-6; possible D gene TRBD1, 6 bases. CDR3 size: 16 residues. Trimming shortened V by 4 bases and J by 0 bases, and 11 bases separated the two germline ends. From germline, CDR1 is SGHTS and CDR2 YDEGEE. CDR3 loop: CASSEGTSSGANVLTF. The DNA for the CDR3 is TGTGCCAGCAGCGAGGGGACAAGCTCTGGGGCCAACGTCCTGACTTTC.

The chain links TRBV2 to TRBJ1-5; TRBD1 is a possible D gene (6 bases). This CDR3 comprises 15 residues. From germline, CDR1 is SNHLY and CDR2 FYNNEI. Trimming stripped 7 bases from V and 0 bases from J, with 13 bases between. CDR3 DNA sequence: TGTGCCAGCATCCGGGACACACATAGCAATCAGCCCCAGCATTTT. Protein sequence: CASIRDTHSNQPQHF.